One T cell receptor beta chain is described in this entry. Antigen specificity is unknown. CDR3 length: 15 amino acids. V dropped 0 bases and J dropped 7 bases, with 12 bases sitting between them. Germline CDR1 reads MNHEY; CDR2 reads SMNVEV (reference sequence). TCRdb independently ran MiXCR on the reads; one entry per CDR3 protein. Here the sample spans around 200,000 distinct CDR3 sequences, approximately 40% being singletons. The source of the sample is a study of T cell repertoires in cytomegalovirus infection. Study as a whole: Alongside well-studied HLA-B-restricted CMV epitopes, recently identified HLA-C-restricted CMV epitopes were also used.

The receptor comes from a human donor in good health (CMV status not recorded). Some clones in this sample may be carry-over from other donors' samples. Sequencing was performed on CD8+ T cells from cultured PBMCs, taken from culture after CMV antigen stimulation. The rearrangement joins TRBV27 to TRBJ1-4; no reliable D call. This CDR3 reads CASSLSPGIGEKLFF. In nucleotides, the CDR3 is TGTGCCAGCAGTTTATCGCCCGGGATTGGTGAAAAACTGTTTTTT.